The source of this T cell receptor beta chain is a study of human CD8 memory T cell subsets. The CDR3 has 16 amino acids. Germline V gene data show CDR1 as LGHNA and CDR2 as YSLEER. The TCR beta sequencing libraries came from UMI-labeled 5' RACE. TCRdb re-called the 5' RACE reads; one entry per CDR3 protein, DNA not given. This sample's table reports approximately 5,000 distinct CDR3 sequences. Total CD8+ T cells were enriched by a separation that was negative and magnetic. From duplicate vials of around 160,000 sorted CD8+ T cells per subset, RNA was isolated. The sequenced material came from CD8+ effector memory T cells (TEM) sorted from PBMCs. Subset meaning: effector memory CD8 T cells, CCR7- CD45RO+ CD95+. The chain recombines TRBV4-3 with TRBJ2-5; the D call of TRBD1 rests on TCRdb alone, since no DNA is present to check it. The origin of this receptor is a human donor in good health. CDR3 region: CASSQSTGSGSATQYF.